This is a list of T cell receptor beta chains from one sample in a study of T cell clones after liver transplantation. Only in-frame clones appear in the TCRdb table, and some are missing; sequencing was by immunoSEQ multiplex PCR. The table includes tens of thousands of clones, about 91% detected once. The specimen comprised CD4+ T cells from blood, sampled roughly 25 months after liver transplant. All receptors come from a human patient who received a liver transplant. Part of the T cell pool may stem from the graft donor. The CDR3 runs from the conserved cysteine through the conserved F or W. D genes are given only for firm matches. The listing skips clone size in some rows; elsewhere it reads once, few, many or a size class.

v_gene: TRBV11-3; d_gene: -; abundance: -; j_gene: TRBJ2-7; CDR3aa: CASSPGHRPYEQYF; CDR3nt: TGTGCCAGCAGCCCTGGGCATCGACCATACGAGCAGTACTTC
v_gene: TRBV27; d_gene: -; abundance: -; j_gene: TRBJ1-2; CDR3aa: CASRGLPTSNYGYTF; CDR3nt: TGTGCCAGCAGGGGACTCCCGACTTCTAACTATGGCTACACCTTC
v_gene: TRBV19; d_gene: -; abundance: -; j_gene: TRBJ2-7; CDR3aa: CASSIRGGEQYF; CDR3nt: TGTGCCAGTAGTATTCGGGGCGGCGAGCAGTACTTC
v_gene: TRBV11-2; d_gene: -; abundance: few; j_gene: TRBJ1-5; CDR3aa: CASSFNSNQPQHF; CDR3nt: TGTGCCAGCAGCTTTAATAGCAATCAGCCCCAGCATTTT
v_gene: TRBV5-6; d_gene: -; abundance: -; j_gene: TRBJ2-7; CDR3aa: CASSPAGPKAHEQYF; CDR3nt: TGTGCCAGCAGCCCTGCGGGTCCTAAGGCCCACGAGCAGTACTTC
v_gene: TRBV5-4; d_gene: -; abundance: -; j_gene: TRBJ2-2; CDR3aa: CASSLAQRTGELFF; CDR3nt: TGTGCCAGCAGCTTGGCACAGCGCACCGGGGAGCTGTTTTTT
v_gene: TRBV2; d_gene: -; abundance: -; j_gene: TRBJ1-1; CDR3aa: CASKSRGDEAFF; CDR3nt: TGTGCCAGCAAGAGCAGGGGAGACGAAGCTTTCTTT
v_gene: TRBV4-2; d_gene: -; abundance: -; j_gene: TRBJ1-5; CDR3aa: CASSQGGVTGQPQHF; CDR3nt: TGTGCCAGCAGCCAAGGTGGGGTCACGGGTCAGCCCCAGCATTTT
v_gene: TRBV4-3; d_gene: -; abundance: -; j_gene: TRBJ1-6; CDR3aa: CASSQAPGARASPLHF; CDR3nt: TGCGCCAGCAGCCAAGCCCCGGGGGCGCGGGCTTCACCCCTCCACTTT
v_gene: TRBV5-1; d_gene: TRBD1; abundance: -; j_gene: TRBJ1-1; CDR3aa: CASRAGPPGGTEAFF; CDR3nt: TGCGCCAGCAGGGCGGGACCCCCAGGGGGCACTGAAGCTTTCTTT
v_gene: TRBV11-3; d_gene: TRBD1; abundance: -; j_gene: TRBJ1-3; CDR3aa: CASSLSGGLSRSGNTIYF; CDR3nt: TGTGCCAGCAGCTTATCAGGGGGCCTATCGCGCTCTGGAAACACCATATATTTT
v_gene: TRBV5-1; d_gene: TRBD1; abundance: -; j_gene: TRBJ2-1; CDR3aa: CASSPGQGADEQFF; CDR3nt: TGCGCCAGCAGCCCGGGACAGGGGGCCGATGAGCAGTTCTTC
v_gene: TRBV28; d_gene: TRBD1; abundance: -; j_gene: TRBJ2-7; CDR3aa: CASSSDGQGAHHEQYF; CDR3nt: TGTGCCAGCAGCAGTGATGGACAGGGGGCGCACCACGAGCAGTACTTC
v_gene: TRBV10-3; d_gene: -; abundance: -; j_gene: TRBJ2-1; CDR3aa: CATRGLRDNDNEQFF; CDR3nt: TGTGCCACAAGGGGATTACGGGACAACGACAATGAGCAGTTCTTC
v_gene: TRBV19; d_gene: -; abundance: -; j_gene: TRBJ1-2; CDR3aa: CASSTALGTINYGYTF; CDR3nt: TGTGCCAGTAGTACCGCACTCGGCACTATAAACTATGGCTACACCTTC
v_gene: TRBV11-3; d_gene: -; abundance: -; j_gene: TRBJ1-2; CDR3aa: CASSLAAGLSGYTF; CDR3nt: TGTGCCAGCAGCTTAGCTGCAGGGCTAAGTGGCTACACCTTC
v_gene: TRBV2; d_gene: -; abundance: -; j_gene: TRBJ2-7; CDR3aa: CASISGSYEQYF; CDR3nt: TGTGCCAGCATCTCGGGCTCCTACGAGCAGTACTTC
v_gene: TRBV19; d_gene: TRBD2; abundance: -; j_gene: TRBJ2-5; CDR3aa: CASSPGLAGGNGETQYF; CDR3nt: TGTGCCAGTAGTCCGGGACTAGCGGGAGGTAATGGTGAGACCCAGTACTTC
v_gene: TRBV9; d_gene: -; abundance: -; j_gene: TRBJ1-2; CDR3aa: CASSVAGFNYGYTF; CDR3nt: TGTGCCAGCAGCGTAGCCGGCTTTAACTATGGCTACACCTTC
v_gene: TRBV7-2; d_gene: -; abundance: -; j_gene: TRBJ2-3; CDR3aa: CASRPRGTGSGDTQYF; CDR3nt: TGTGCCAGCAGACCCAGGGGGACCGGGAGTGGAGATACGCAGTATTTT
v_gene: TRBV14; d_gene: -; abundance: -; j_gene: TRBJ2-7; CDR3aa: CASSHRDRRYEQYF; CDR3nt: TGTGCCAGCAGCCACCGGGACCGCCGCTACGAGCAGTACTTC
v_gene: TRBV5-1; d_gene: TRBD1; abundance: -; j_gene: TRBJ2-2; CDR3aa: CASTSQGQGNTGELFF; CDR3nt: TGCGCCAGCACCTCCCAGGGACAGGGGAACACCGGGGAGCTGTTTTTT
v_gene: TRBV5-1; d_gene: TRBD1; abundance: -; j_gene: TRBJ1-4; CDR3aa: CASSPGGQSNEKLFF; CDR3nt: TGCGCCAGCAGCCCGGGGGGACAGTCTAATGAAAAACTGTTTTTT
v_gene: TRBV11-1; d_gene: TRBD1; abundance: once; j_gene: TRBJ1-1; CDR3aa: CASSSPGQGSTEAFF; CDR3nt: TGTGCCAGCAGCTCGCCGGGACAGGGGAGCACTGAAGCTTTCTTT
v_gene: TRBV28; d_gene: TRBD1; abundance: -; j_gene: TRBJ2-6; CDR3aa: CASSFGQAGANVLTF; CDR3nt: TGTGCCAGCAGTTTCGGACAGGCTGGGGCCAACGTCCTGACTTTC
v_gene: TRBV12-5; d_gene: -; abundance: -; j_gene: TRBJ1-1; CDR3aa: CASGLGSQVLNTEAFF; CDR3nt: TGTGCTAGTGGTTTGGGCTCACAGGTTCTGAACACTGAAGCTTTCTTT
v_gene: TRBV5-4; d_gene: TRBD2; abundance: -; j_gene: TRBJ2-7; CDR3aa: CASSSASGGGEQYF; CDR3nt: TGTGCCAGCAGCTCCGCTAGCGGGGGAGGGGAGCAGTACTTC
v_gene: TRBV11-2; d_gene: TRBD1; abundance: -; j_gene: TRBJ1-4; CDR3aa: CASSLGRRTGPIPEKLFF; CDR3nt: TGTGCCAGCAGCTTAGGAAGAAGGACAGGACCCATCCCGGAAAAACTGTTTTTT
v_gene: TRBV6-1; d_gene: TRBD1; abundance: -; j_gene: TRBJ1-2; CDR3aa: CASSEGQGNYGYTF; CDR3nt: TGTGCCAGCAGTGAGGGACAGGGCAACTATGGCTACACCTTC
v_gene: TRBV28; d_gene: -; abundance: -; j_gene: TRBJ2-5; CDR3aa: CANLSSGSETQYF; CDR3nt: TGTGCCAACCTCAGTTCAGGTTCCGAGACCCAGTACTTC